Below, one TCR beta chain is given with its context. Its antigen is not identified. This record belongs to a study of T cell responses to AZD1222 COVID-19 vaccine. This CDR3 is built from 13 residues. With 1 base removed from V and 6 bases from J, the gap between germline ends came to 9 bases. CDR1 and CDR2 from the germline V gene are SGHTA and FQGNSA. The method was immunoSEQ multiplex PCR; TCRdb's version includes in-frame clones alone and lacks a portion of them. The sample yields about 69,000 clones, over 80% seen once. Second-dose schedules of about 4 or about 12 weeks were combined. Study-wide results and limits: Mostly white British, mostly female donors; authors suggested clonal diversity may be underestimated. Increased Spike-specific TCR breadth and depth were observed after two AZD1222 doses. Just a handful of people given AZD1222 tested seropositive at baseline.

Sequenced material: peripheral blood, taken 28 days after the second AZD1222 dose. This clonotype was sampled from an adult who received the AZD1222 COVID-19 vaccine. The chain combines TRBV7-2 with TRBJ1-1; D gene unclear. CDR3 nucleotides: TGTGCCAGCAGCTTAGAAAGGGATGCTGAAGCTTTCTTT. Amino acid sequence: CASSLERDAEAFF.